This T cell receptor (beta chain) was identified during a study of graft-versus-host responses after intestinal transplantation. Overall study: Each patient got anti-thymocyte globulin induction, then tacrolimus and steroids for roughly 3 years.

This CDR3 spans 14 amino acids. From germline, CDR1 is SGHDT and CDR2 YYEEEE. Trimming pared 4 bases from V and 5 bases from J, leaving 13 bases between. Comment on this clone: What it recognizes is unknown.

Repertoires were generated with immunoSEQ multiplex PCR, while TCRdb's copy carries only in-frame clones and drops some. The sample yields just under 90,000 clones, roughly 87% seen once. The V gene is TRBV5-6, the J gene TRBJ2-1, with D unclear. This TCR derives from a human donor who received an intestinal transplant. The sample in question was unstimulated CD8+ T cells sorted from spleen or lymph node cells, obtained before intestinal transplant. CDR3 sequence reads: CASSPEFPNNEQFF. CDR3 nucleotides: TGTGCCAGCAGCCCCGAATTCCCCAACAATGAGCAGTTCTTC. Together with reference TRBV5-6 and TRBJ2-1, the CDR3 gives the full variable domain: DAGVTQSPTHLIKTRGQQVTLRCSPKSGHDTVSWYQQALGQGPQFIFQYYEEEERQRGNFPDRFSGHQFPNYSSELNVNALLLGDSALYLCASSPEFPNNEQFFGPGTRLTVL.